This TCR beta chain was profiled in a study of T cells in Graves' hyperthyroidism and ophthalmopathy. Findings and caveats of the study: In the blood, most expanded thyroid clonotypes above 0.001 appeared as well. Ophthalmopathy could be told apart from stable hyperthyroidism with a 13 V-J model.

Germline loops: CDR1 GTSNPN, CDR2 SVGIG (reference sequence). The CDR3 has 13 amino acids. The germline V and J ends were trimmed by 0 bases and 1 base, with 6 bases remaining between them. This clonotype has a count of ten or more. The antigen is undetermined. Hyperthyroidism, newly diagnosed and lasting under 2 months, affected patients aged 18 to 65. Each 10 ml fresh peripheral blood draw supplied the PBMCs. It was RNA transcripts that yielded the amplified TCR beta CDR3 regions. With the HTBI primer set, the TCR CDR3 went through a first round of RT-PCR. TCRdb re-called the multiplex PCR reads through MiXCR, storing one row per CDR3 protein. Found here are 340,000 or so distinct CDR3 sequences, 15% to 20% of them singletons; the top ten hold around 54%.

This TCR derives from a woman between 50 and 59 years old with Graves' hyperthyroidism. Sequencing was performed on blood. The chain uses TRBV30 and TRBJ1-1, with no clear D. CDR3 DNA sequence: TGTGCCTGGAGTGTACACAGGAACACTGAAGCTTTCTTT. The encoded protein is CAWSVHRNTEAFF.